This TCR beta chain stems from a study of radiation and T cells in renal cell carcinoma. The time point here: blood 4 weeks post-SBRT, at nephrectomy. Treatment: 15 Gy SBRT to primary tumor, nephrectomy 4 weeks later. Radiation-treated patients gave blood at baseline, week 2 and week 4. Sequencing was performed with immunoSEQ multiplex PCR; in TCRdb, only in-frame clones are kept and a portion is missing. The sample has approximately 150,000 clones, 86% seen once. The sample here was blood, taken from a patient whose treatment included radiotherapy and nephrectomy. The receptor's source is a woman between 50 and 59 years old with renal cell carcinoma.

CDR3 residues: CASSDSLLQETQYF. The CDR3 DNA sequence: TGTGCCAGTAGTGACAGTCTATTACAAGAGACCCAGTACTTC. The rearrangement joins TRBV19 to TRBJ2-5; tentatively, D is TRBD1 (5 bases). CDR1 is LNHDA and CDR2 is SQIVND in the germline V gene (reference sequence). V lost 5 bases to trimming and J lost 2 bases, with 12 bases between them. The CDR3 runs 14 residues.